The clone carrying this T cell receptor (beta chain) has a single count. Its specificity is not known. PCR primers comprised 60 Vbeta and 13 Jbeta primers. This table comes from immunoSEQ multiplex PCR, and its TCRdb copy is limited to in-frame clones, with some not included. The repertoire has roughly 130,000 clones, over 65% of them found once; the top ten carry roughly 4.5%. The data derive from a study of cytomegalovirus exposure and HLA in healthy donors. Whole-study results and caveats: There were several of the most significant clusters that appeared linked to common viral pathogens in a later analysis. Presence/absence analysis assumed near-uniform sequencing depth across donors.

The CDR3 sequence is 13 residues long. In germline, CDR1 is LNHDA, CDR2 SQIVND (reference sequence). Trimming shortened V by 7 bases and J by 0 bases, and 10 bases separated the two germline ends. The sample was PBMCs. The gene calls are TRBV19 and TRBJ2-7; D remains unclear. The source of this sequence is a man between 18 and 29 years old in good health and CMV-seropositive. The CDR3 DNA sequence: TGTGCCAGTATGGGTCGGAGCTCCTACGAGCAGTACTTC. Residues: CASMGRSSYEQYF.